The T cell receptor beta chain described here comes from a study of blood T cells in healthy people across ages. With a J-beta primer mix and a sample-barcoded 5' primer, a second PCR ran about 6 to 11 cycles. MiXCR, run by TCRdb on the 5' RACE reads, gives a single entry per CDR3 protein. Here the sample spans hundreds of thousands of distinct CDR3 sequences, 45% to 65% being singletons. The germline gives CDR1 MDHEN, CDR2 SYDVKM. Trimming cost V 5 bases and J 0 bases, with 11 bases left between them. The CDR3 length is 16 residues. The TCR comes from a man aged 55 to 69 in good health. Sequencing was carried out using blood. The genes are TRBV28 and TRBJ2-6, with D uncertain. In nucleotides, the CDR3 is TGTGCCAGCAGTCACGGACCTACCTCTGGGGCCAACGTCCTGACTTTC. Translating it yields CASSHGPTSGANVLTF.